The rows below give T cell receptor beta chains drawn from one sample of a study of CXCR3-negative and CXCR3-positive naive CD8 T cells. Each CDR3 protein gets one entry in TCRdb, which reprocessed the 5' RACE reads and gives no DNA. The sample has about 38,000 distinct CDR3 sequences. Sequences were obtained from memory CD8+ T cells from blood. All receptors come from a human donor in good health. Some clones in this sample may be carry-over from other donors' samples. Each CDR3 is given with its conserved first and last residue.

j_gene,v_gene,CDR3aa
TRBJ2-7,TRBV14,CASSQGPAEQYF
TRBJ2-5,TRBV4-2,CASSHTSGVGGETQYF
TRBJ2-2,TRBV29-1,CSVRQENTAELFF
TRBJ2-7,TRBV10-3,CAIRRQDRGEQYF
TRBJ2-2,TRBV6-4,CASSATGEGELFF
TRBJ2-3,TRBV24-1,CATSEPRLSGRTDTQYF
TRBJ1-6,TRBV6-5,CASSYFSPASNSPLHF
TRBJ2-2,TRBV6-1,CASEGQGHTGELFF
TRBJ2-1,TRBV7-9,CASSPSSAGGAGEQFF
TRBJ2-2,TRBV28,CASTEDTYTGELFF
TRBJ2-5,TRBV28,CASSLAWETQYF
TRBJ2-1,TRBV27,CASSFPSRGGPNEQFF
TRBJ2-7,TRBV12-3/TRBV12-4,CASSDEDWSYEQYF
TRBJ2-7,TRBV29-1,CSALLDGYEQYF
TRBJ2-1,TRBV7-7,CASSPRQGDEQFF
TRBJ2-7,TRBV29-1,CSVLDSSEQYF
TRBJ2-2,TRBV7-3,CASSLNPRRSTGELFF
TRBJ1-2,TRBV3-1,CASSPWTGNFYGYTF
TRBJ2-7,TRBV12-3/TRBV12-4,CASSGGQRETYEQYF
TRBJ2-7,TRBV6-2/TRBV6-3,CASCPWGPSYEQYF
TRBJ1-6,TRBV5-1,CASSLTVTTGDSYNSPLHF
TRBJ1-5,TRBV28,CASSLGVDEPQHF
TRBJ2-1,TRBV29-1,CSVRAGAGNEQFF
TRBJ1-2,TRBV28,CASSFRGSYGYTF
TRBJ2-2,TRBV4-3,CASSQGYGELFF
TRBJ1-3,TRBV11-2,CASSSGGGPGNTIYF
TRBJ1-1,TRBV29-1,CSVEAPDNRAVNTEAFF
TRBJ2-7,TRBV27,CASSPGTLYEQYF
TRBJ2-3,TRBV7-7,CASSFRGTDTQYF
TRBJ2-1,TRBV19,CASSWSSNNEQFF
TRBJ1-1,TRBV7-3,CASSLSPGGNTEAFF